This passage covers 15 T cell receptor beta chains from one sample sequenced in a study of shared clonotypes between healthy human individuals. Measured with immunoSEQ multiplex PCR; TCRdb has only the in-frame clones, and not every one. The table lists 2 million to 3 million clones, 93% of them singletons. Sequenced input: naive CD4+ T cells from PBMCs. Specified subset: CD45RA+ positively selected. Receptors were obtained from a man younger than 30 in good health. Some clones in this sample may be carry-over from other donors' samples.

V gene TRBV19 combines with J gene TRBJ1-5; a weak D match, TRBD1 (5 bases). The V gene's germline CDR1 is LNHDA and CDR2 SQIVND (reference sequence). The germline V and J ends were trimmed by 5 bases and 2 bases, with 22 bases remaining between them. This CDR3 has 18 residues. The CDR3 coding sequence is TGTGCCAGTAGTCGAGACACCCCCGGGGCGTCAGGCAATCAGCCCCAGCATTTT. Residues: CASSRDTPGASGNQPQHF.

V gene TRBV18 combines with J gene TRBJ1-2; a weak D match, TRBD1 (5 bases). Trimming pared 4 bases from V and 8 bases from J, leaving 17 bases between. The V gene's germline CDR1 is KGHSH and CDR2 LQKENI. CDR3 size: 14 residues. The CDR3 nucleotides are TGTGCCAGCTCACAGGGGCAAGTCCCTGACGGCTACACCTTC. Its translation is CASSQGQVPDGYTF.

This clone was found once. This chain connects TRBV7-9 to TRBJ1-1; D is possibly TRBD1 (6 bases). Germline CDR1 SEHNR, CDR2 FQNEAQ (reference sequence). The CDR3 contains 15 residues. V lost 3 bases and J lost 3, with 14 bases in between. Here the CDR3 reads CASSFGGGRHTEAFF. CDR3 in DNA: TGTGCCAGCAGCTTCGGCGGGGGGCGGCACACTGAAGCTTTCTTT.

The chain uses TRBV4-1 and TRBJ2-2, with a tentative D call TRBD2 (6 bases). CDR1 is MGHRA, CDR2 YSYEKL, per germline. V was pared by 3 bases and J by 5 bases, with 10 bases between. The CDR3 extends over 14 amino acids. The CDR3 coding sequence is TGCGCCAGCAGCCAGCAGGCGGGAACCGGGGAGCTGTTTTTT. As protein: CASSQQAGTGELFF.

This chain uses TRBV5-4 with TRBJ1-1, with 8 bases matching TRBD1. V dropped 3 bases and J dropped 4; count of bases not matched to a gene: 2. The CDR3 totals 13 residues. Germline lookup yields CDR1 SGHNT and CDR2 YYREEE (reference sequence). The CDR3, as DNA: TGTGCCAGCAGCTCGACAGGGGCCACTGAAGCTTTCTTT. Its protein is CASSSTGATEAFF.

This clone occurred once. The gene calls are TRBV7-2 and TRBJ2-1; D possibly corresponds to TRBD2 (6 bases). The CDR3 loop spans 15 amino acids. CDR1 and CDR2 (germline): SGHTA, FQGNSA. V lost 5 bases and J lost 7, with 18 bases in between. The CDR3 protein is CASSPRVSGENEQFF. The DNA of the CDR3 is TGTGCCAGCAGCCCTCGGGTTAGCGGAGAAAATGAGCAGTTCTTC.

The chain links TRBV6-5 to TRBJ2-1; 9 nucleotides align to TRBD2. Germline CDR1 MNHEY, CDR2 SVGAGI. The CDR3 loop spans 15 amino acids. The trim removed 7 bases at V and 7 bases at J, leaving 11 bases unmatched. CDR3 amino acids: CASTLSGRLINEQFF. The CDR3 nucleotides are TGTGCCAGCACCCTCAGCGGGAGGCTTATTAATGAGCAGTTCTTC.

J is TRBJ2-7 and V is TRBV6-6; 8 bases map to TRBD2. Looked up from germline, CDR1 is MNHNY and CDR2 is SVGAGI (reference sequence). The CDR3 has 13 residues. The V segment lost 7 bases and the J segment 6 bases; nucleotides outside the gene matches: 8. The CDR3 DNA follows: TGTGCCAGCACGGGACTAGGACGGATCGAGCAGTACTTC. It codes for CASTGLGRIEQYF.

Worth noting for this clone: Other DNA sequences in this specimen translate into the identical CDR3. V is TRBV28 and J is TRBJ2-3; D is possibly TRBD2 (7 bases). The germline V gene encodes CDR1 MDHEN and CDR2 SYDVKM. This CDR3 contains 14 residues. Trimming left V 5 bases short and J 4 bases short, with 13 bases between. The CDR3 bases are TGTGCCAGCAGTCTGGGGGGGCGCTCAGATACGCAGTATTTT. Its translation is CASSLGGRSDTQYF.

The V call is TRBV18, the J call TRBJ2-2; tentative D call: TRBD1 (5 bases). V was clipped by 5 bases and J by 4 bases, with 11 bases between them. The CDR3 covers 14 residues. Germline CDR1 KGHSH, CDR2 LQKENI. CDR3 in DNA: TGTGCCAGCTCAGCCAGGGTTCCCACCGGGGAGCTGTTTTTT. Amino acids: CASSARVPTGELFF. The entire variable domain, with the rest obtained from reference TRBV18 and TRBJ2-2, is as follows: NAGVMQNPRHLVRRRGQEARLRCSPMKGHSHVYWYRQLPEEGLKFMVYLQKENIIDESGMPKERFSAEFPKEGPSILRIQQVVRGDSAAYFCASSARVPTGELFFGEGSRLTVL.

CDR3 sequence: CASNLWDMPLSNEKLFF. DNA for the CDR3: TGTGCCAGCAACCTATGGGACATGCCTTTATCTAATGAAAAACTGTTTTTT. The chain couples TRBV9 to TRBJ1-4, with a possible D match to TRBD1 (6 bases). CDR1 and CDR2 from the germline V gene are SGDLS and YYNGEE. This CDR3 region has 17 residues. The germline V and J ends were trimmed by 6 bases and 3 bases, with 21 bases remaining between them.

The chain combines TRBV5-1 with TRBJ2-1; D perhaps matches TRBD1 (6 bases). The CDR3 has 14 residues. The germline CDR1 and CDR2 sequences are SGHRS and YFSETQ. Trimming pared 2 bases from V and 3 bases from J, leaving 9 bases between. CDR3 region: CASSFRGDYNEQFF. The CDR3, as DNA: TGCGCCAGCAGCTTCAGGGGAGACTACAATGAGCAGTTCTTC.

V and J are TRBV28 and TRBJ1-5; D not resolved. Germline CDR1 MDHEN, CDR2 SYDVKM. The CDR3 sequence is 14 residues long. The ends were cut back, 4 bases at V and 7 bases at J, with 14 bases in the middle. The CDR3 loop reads CASSSTPGKQPQHF. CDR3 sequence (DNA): TGTGCCAGCAGTTCCACCCCCGGTAAACAGCCCCAGCATTTT. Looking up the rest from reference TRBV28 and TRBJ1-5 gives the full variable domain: DVKVTQSSRYLVKRTGEKVFLECVQDMDHENMFWYRQDPGLGLRLIYFSYDVKMKEKGDIPEGYSVSREKKERFSLILESASTNQTSMYLCASSSTPGKQPQHFGDGTRLSIL.

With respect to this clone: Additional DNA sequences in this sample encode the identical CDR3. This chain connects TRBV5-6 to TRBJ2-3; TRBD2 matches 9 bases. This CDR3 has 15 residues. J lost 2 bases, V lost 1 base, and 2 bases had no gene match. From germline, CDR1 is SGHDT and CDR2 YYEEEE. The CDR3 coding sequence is TGTGCCAGCAGCTTGCGCGGGAGGGCCACAGATACGCAGTATTTT. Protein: CASSLRGRATDTQYF. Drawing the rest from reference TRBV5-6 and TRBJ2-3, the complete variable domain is DAGVTQSPTHLIKTRGQQVTLRCSPKSGHDTVSWYQQALGQGPQFIFQYYEEEERQRGNFPDRFSGHQFPNYSSELNVNALLLGDSALYLCASSLRGRATDTQYFGPGTRLTVL.

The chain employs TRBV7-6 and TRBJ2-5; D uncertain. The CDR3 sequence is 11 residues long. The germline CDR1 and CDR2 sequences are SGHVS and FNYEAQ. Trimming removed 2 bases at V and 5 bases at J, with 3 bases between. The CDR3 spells CASSLTETQYF. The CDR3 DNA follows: TGTGCCAGCAGCTTAACGGAGACCCAGTACTTC.